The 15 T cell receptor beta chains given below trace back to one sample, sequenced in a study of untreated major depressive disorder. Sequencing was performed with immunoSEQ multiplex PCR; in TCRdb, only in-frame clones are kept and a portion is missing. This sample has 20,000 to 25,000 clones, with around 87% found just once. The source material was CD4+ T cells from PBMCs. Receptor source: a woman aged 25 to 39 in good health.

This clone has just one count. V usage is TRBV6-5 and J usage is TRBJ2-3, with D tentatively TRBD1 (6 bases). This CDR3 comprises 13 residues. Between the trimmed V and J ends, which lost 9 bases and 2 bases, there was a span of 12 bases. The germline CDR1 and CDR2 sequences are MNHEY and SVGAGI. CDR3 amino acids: CASAGVDTDTQYF. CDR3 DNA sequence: TGTGCCAGTGCAGGGGTCGACACAGATACGCAGTATTTT.

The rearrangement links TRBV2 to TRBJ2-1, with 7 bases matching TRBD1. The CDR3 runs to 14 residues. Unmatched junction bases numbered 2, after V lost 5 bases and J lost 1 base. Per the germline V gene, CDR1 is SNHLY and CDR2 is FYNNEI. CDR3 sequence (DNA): TGTGCCAGCAGTAACAGGGGTTCCTACAATGAGCAGTTCTTC. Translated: CASSNRGSYNEQFF. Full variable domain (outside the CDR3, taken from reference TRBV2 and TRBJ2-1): EPEVTQTPSHQVTQMGQEVILRCVPISNHLYFYWYRQILGQKVEFLVSFYNNEISEKSEIFDDQFSVERPDGSNFTLKIRSTKLEDSAMYFCASSNRGSYNEQFFGPGTRLTVL.

This chain's CDR3 is CASSQGRGNQPQHF. The CDR3 nucleotides are TGCGCCAGCAGCCAAGGCAGGGGGAATCAGCCCCAGCATTTT. This rearrangement joins TRBV4-3 to TRBJ1-5, with TRBD1 identical over 7 bases. CDR1 is LGHNA, CDR2 YSLEER, per germline. The ends lost 1 base at V and 4 bases at J; junction bases unmatched: 1. The CDR3 sequence is 14 residues long.

This CDR3 is CSVGTGGNEKLFF. The CDR3 bases are TGCAGCGTTGGGACAGGTGGAAATGAAAAACTGTTTTTT. The rearrangement uses TRBV29-1 and TRBJ1-4, with 7 bases aligning to TRBD1. The CDR3 has 13 amino acids. The junction had 4 bases not matched to a gene; V was cut back by 4 bases and J by 5 bases. CDR1 and CDR2 from the germline V gene are SQVTM and ANQGSEA.

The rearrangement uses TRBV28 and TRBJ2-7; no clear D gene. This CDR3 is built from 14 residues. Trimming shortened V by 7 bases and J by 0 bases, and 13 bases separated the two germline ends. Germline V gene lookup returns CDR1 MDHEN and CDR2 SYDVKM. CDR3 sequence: CASTNPRYSYEQYF. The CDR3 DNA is TGTGCCAGCACCAACCCCCGATACTCCTACGAGCAGTACTTC.

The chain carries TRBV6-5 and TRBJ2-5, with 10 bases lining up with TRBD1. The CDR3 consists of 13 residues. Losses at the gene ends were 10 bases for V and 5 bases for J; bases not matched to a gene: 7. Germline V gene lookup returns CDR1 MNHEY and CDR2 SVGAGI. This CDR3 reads CATRTGGVETQYF. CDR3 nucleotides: TGTGCCACACGGACAGGGGGTGTCGAGACCCAGTACTTC.

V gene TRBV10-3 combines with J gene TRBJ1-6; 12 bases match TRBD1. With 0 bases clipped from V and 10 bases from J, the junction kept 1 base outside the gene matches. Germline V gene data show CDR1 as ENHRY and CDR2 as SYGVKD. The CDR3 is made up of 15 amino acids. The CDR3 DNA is TGTGCCATCAGTGAGTCCGGGACAGGGGGCTCACCCCTCCACTTT. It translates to CAISESGTGGSPLHF.

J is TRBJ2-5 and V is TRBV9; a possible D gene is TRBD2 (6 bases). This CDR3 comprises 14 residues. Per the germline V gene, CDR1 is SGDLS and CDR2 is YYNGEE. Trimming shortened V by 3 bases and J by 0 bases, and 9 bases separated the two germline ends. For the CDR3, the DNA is TGTGCCAGCAGCGCCCGGGGGAACCAAGAGACCCAGTACTTC. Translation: CASSARGNQETQYF. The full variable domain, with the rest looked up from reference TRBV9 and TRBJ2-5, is DSGVTQTPKHLITATGQRVTLRCSPRSGDLSVYWYQQSLDQGLQFLIQYYNGEERAKGNILERFSAQQFPDLHSELNLSSLELGDSALYFCASSARGNQETQYFGPGTRLLVL.

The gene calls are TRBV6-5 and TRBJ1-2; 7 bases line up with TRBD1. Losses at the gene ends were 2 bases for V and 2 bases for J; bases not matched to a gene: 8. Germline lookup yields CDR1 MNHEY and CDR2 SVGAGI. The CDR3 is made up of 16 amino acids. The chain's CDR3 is CASSYGDSLSNYGYTF. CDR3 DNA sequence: TGTGCCAGCAGTTACGGGGACAGCCTTTCCAACTATGGCTACACCTTC.

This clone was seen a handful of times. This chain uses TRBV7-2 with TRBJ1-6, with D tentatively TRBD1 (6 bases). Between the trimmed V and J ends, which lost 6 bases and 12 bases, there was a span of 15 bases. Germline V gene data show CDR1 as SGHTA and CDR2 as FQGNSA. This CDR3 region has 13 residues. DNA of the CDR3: TGTGCCAGCAGATCTCAACAGGGTCAACCCCTCCACTTT. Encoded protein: CASRSQQGQPLHF.

This chain's CDR3 is CAWNRGGNQPQHF. The CDR3 region has the DNA TGTGCCTGGAACAGGGGAGGGAATCAGCCCCAGCATTTT. The chain uses TRBV30 and TRBJ1-5; 7 bases agree with TRBD1. This CDR3 has 13 residues. The germline V gene has CDR1 GTSNPN and CDR2 SVGIG (reference sequence). Germline trimming cut 4 bases from V and 4 bases from J; bases unmatched to any gene: 4.

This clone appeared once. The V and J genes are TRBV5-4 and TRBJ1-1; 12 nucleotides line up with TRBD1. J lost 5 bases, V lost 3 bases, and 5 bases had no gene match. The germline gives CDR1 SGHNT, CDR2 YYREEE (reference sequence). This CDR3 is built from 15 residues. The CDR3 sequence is CASSSGQGAQTEAFF. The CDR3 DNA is TGTGCCAGCAGCTCGGGACAGGGGGCTCAGACTGAAGCTTTCTTT. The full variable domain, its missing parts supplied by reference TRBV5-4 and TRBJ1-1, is ETGVTQSPTHLIKTRGQQVTLRCSSQSGHNTVSWYQQALGQGPQFIFQYYREEENGRGNFPPRFSGLQFPNYSSELNVNALELDDSALYLCASSSGQGAQTEAFFGQGTRLTVV.

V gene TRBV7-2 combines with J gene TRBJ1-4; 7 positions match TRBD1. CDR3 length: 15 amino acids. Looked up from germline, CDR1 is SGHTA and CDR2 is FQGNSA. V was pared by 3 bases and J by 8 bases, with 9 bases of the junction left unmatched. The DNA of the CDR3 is TGTGCCAGCAGCTTCCAAGGGGGCTCATCGGAAAAACTGTTTTTT. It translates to CASSFQGGSSEKLFF. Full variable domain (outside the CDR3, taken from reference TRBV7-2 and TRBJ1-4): GAGVSQSPSNKVTEKGKDVELRCDPISGHTALYWYRQSLGQGLEFLIYFQGNSAPDKSGLPSDRFSAERTGGSVSTLTIQRTQQEDSAVYLCASSFQGGSSEKLFFGSGTQLSVL.

The CDR3 coding sequence is TGCAGCGTTGTCCACAGGGAGGCAACTAATGAAAAACTGTTTTTT. Protein sequence: CSVVHREATNEKLFF. The chain combines TRBV29-1 with TRBJ1-4; a possible D gene is TRBD1 (6 bases). Germline CDR1 reads SQVTM; CDR2 reads ANQGSEA. This CDR3 has 15 amino acids. Trimming pared 4 bases from V and 0 bases from J, leaving 12 bases between.

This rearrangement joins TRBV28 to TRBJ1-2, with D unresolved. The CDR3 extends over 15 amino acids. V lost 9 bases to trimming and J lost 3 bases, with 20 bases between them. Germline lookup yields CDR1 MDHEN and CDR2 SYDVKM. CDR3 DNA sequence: TGTGCCAGATTTACGACTCGCCGGGCCTACTATGGCTACACCTTC. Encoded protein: CARFTTRRAYYGYTF.